Sequencing of this TCR beta chain was carried out in a study of OX40 agonist ivuxolimab in advanced cancers. Regarding the study as a whole: Patients with a partial response at 0.1-3.0 mg/kg had among the lowest clonal expansion. Circulating CD4+ and CD8+ T cells showed clonal expansion by week 6 at 0.1 to 3.0 mg/kg.

A history of autoimmune disease or systemic immunosuppression excluded patients. A word on this clone: The antigen remains unidentified.

CDR1 is SNHLY, CDR2 FYNNEI, per germline. The CDR3 extends over 13 amino acids. Trimming took 8 bases from V and 0 from J, leaving 11 bases between them. Sequenced by immunoSEQ multiplex PCR; TCRdb stores in-frame clones only, minus some. The sample has just over 60,000 clones, more than 85% seen once; the top ten hold about 13%. The clonotype originates from an adult with an advanced solid tumor such as melanoma, head and neck, liver or kidney cancer. The sample in question was CD4+ or CD8+ T cells sorted from blood, obtained in a trial of the OX40 agonist ivuxolimab. This chain connects TRBV2 to TRBJ2-7, with D possibly TRBD1 on 6 matching bases. The CDR3 DNA is TGTGCCAGCGGATTGGACAGCTCCTACGAGCAGTACTTC. Translation: CASGLDSSYEQYF.